Below, 21 T cell receptor beta chains from the same sample are listed, as sequenced in a study of regulatory T cells in long-lasting Graves disease. The sample's time point: newly diagnosed GD, antithyroid drugs for less than 3 months. Making the TCR library involved RNA that had been extracted from PBMCs. Building of the TCR beta libraries involved iRepertoire HTBI primers and Arm-PCR of CDR3 regions. TCRdb redid the calling of the multiplex PCR reads with MiXCR, one entry per CDR3 protein. The repertoire holds around 500,000 distinct CDR3 sequences, with more than 10% as singletons. These same records also appear under a second study, on T cells in Graves' hyperthyroidism and ophthalmopathy.

The sequences come from peripheral blood mononuclear cells (PBMCs), collected at new diagnosis, from a patient treated with antithyroid drugs. The source is a woman aged 25 to 39 with Graves disease.

This clonotype was observed many times. In nucleotides, the CDR3 is TGCAGTGCTAGATTGGGGTCTGCCACGGTCCAAGAGACCCAGTACTTC. Amino acids: CSARLGSATVQETQYF. The chain combines TRBV20-1 with TRBJ2-5; D not certain. Germline CDR1 DFQATT, CDR2 SNEGSKA (reference sequence). Deletions cut 2 bases from V and 1 base from J, with 17 bases between. The CDR3 is 16 amino acids.

On this clonotype: A read error is possible here, since a much larger clone lies one base away. No conserved phenylalanine or tryptophan is present at the end of the CDR3, so a read error is the likely explanation. This chain links TRBV5-1 with TRBJ2-1; D is unclear. Germline loops: CDR1 SGHRS, CDR2 YFSETQ. This CDR3 is built from 15 residues. V shed 4 bases and J shed 0 bases, with 11 bases lying between them. CDR3 region: CASSQKLSSYNEQFV. CDR3 DNA: TGCGCCAGCAGCCAAAAACTGAGCTCCTACAATGAGCAGTTCGTC.

This chain links TRBV5-6 with TRBJ1-2; maybe TRBD1 (6 bases). CDR3 length: 16 residues. Trimming took 0 bases from V and 7 from J, leaving 19 bases between them. Germline CDR1 is SGHDT and CDR2 is YYEEEE. The CDR3 region is CASSLDLTDSLGGYTF. The CDR3 nucleotides are TGTGCCAGCAGCTTGGACCTGACGGACAGCTTGGGTGGCTACACCTTC.

This clonotype was recorded at least ten times. V and J are TRBV5-6 and TRBJ2-6; D is unclear. This CDR3 comprises 12 residues. Germline CDR1 is SGHDT and CDR2 is YYEEEE. Trimming cost V 9 bases and J 0 bases, with 4 bases left between them. The CDR3 is CATGSGANVLTF. The CDR3 nucleotides are TGTGCCACCGGCTCTGGGGCCAACGTCCTGACTTTC. Full variable domain (rest looked up from reference TRBV5-6 and TRBJ2-6): DAGVTQSPTHLIKTRGQQVTLRCSPKSGHDTVSWYQQALGQGPQFIFQYYEEEERQRGNFPDRFSGHQFPNYSSELNVNALLLGDSALYLCATGSGANVLTFGAGSRLTVL.

This clonotype appeared many times. This chain connects TRBV12-3 or TRBV12-4 to TRBJ2-6; no firm D call. This CDR3 has 16 residues. V was trimmed by 3 bases and J by 0 bases, leaving 9 bases between them. For the CDR3, the DNA is TGTGCCAGCAGTTTGGTCCCCCCCTCTGGGGCCAACGTCCTGACTTTC. Residues: CASSLVPPSGANVLTF.

This clonotype was counted ten times or more. V and J are TRBV10-3 and TRBJ1-2, with TRBD1 as a possible D gene (5 bases). V was cut by 7 bases and J by 1 base, with 10 bases left in between. CDR1 is ENHRY and CDR2 is SYGVKD in the germline V gene. CDR3 size: 13 residues. The CDR3 protein is CAINSGNNYGYTF. The CDR3 nucleotides read TGTGCCATCAACTCAGGGAATAACTATGGCTACACCTTC.

The table lists this clonotype with many counts. V and J are TRBV18 and TRBJ1-2; 7 bases are shared with TRBD1. Germline lookup yields CDR1 KGHSH and CDR2 LQKENI. The CDR3 is made up of 14 amino acids. Trimming cost V 3 bases and J 6 bases; bases outside gene matches: 7. CDR3 sequence (DNA): TGTGCCAGCTCACCCCCCGACAGGGTGGATGGCTACACCTTC. It encodes CASSPPDRVDGYTF.

Many counts were recorded for this clonotype. The chain carries TRBV7-9 and TRBJ2-1; perhaps TRBD2 as D (6 bases). The CDR3 is 19 amino acids. Trimming stripped 5 bases from V and 6 bases from J, with 29 bases between. Germline CDR1 and CDR2: SEHNR and FQNEAQ (reference sequence). DNA of the CDR3: TGTGCCAGCAGCCCGGAGATGACAGATCTTGCTTGGAGGGCCAATGAGCAGTTCTTC. Protein product: CASSPEMTDLAWRANEQFF.

This clonotype was detected a few times. This chain joins TRBV5-6 and TRBJ2-1; 11 nucleotides align to TRBD2. CDR1 and CDR2 from the germline V gene are SGHDT and YYEEEE. V lost 4 bases to trimming and J lost 0 bases; unmatched junction nucleotides: 9. This CDR3 is built from 18 residues. In DNA form, the CDR3 reads TGTGCCAGCAGCGGCGGACTAGCGGGCTTTGGCTCCTACAATGAGCAGTTCTTC. Translating it yields CASSGGLAGFGSYNEQFF.

Of note for this clonotype: It may be a read error: a sequence one base away is much more abundant. The chain carries TRBV3-1 and TRBJ2-7; TRBD1 or TRBD2 may be the D gene (5 bases each). The CDR3 covers 16 residues. The V gene lost 6 bases and the J gene lost 5 bases, with 23 bases spanning the gap. Germline V gives CDR1 LGHDT, CDR2 YNNKEL (reference sequence). The CDR3 sequence: CASSLSIRERSHEQYF. The DNA of the CDR3 is TGTGCCAGCAGTTTATCGATCAGGGAGCGAAGCCACGAGCAGTACTTC.

At least ten counts were recorded for this clonotype. The V and J genes are TRBV19 and TRBJ1-1; no clear D. This CDR3 has 14 amino acids. V lost 2 bases to trimming and J lost 0 bases, with 7 bases between them. CDR1 and CDR2 from the germline V gene are LNHDA and SQIVND (reference sequence). CDR3 nucleotides: TGTGCCAGTAGTATAACGATGGTGAACACTGAAGCTTTCTTT. Its translation is CASSITMVNTEAFF. Together with reference TRBV19 and TRBJ1-1, the CDR3 gives the full variable domain: DGGITQSPKYLFRKEGQNVTLSCEQNLNHDAMYWYRQDPGQGLRLIYYSQIVNDFQKGDIAEGYSVSREKKESFPLTVTSAQKNPTAFYLCASSITMVNTEAFFGQGTRLTVV.

With respect to this clonotype: With a far larger clone one base away, a read error is the likely cause. The chain uses TRBV27 and TRBJ1-6, with 7 bases fitting TRBD1. Germline assignment: CDR1 MNHEY and CDR2 SMNVEV (reference sequence). CDR3 length: 16 amino acids. V lost 6 bases and J lost 9; bases outside the gene matches: 14. Here the CDR3 reads CASRSSGQPRRSPLHF. CDR3 DNA: TGTGCCAGCAGGTCCTCGGGACAGCCCAGACGTTCACCCCTCCACTTT.

A few counts support this clonotype. The rearrangement uses TRBV20-1 and TRBJ1-5; 7 bases align to TRBD1. This CDR3 comprises 13 residues. Germline CDR1 and CDR2: DFQATT and SNEGSKA (reference sequence). The DNA for the CDR3 is TGCACTCCCGGGACAGACAAAAATCAGCCCCAGCATTTT. Its protein is CTPGTDKNQPQHF.

This clonotype was observed many times. The chain couples TRBV6-1 to TRBJ1-2; D is possibly TRBD1 (5 bases). V lost 8 bases to trimming and J lost 8 bases, with 18 bases between them. CDR1 MNHNS and CDR2 SASEGT come from the germline V gene. The CDR3 covers 13 residues. The CDR3 DNA sequence: TGTGCCAGCTACGCAGGGCGGGGTAGAGGCTACACCTTC. Translation: CASYAGRGRGYTF.

The rearrangement links TRBV27 to TRBJ2-3; 8 bases fit TRBD1. The CDR3 runs to 14 residues. Germline CDR1 MNHEY, CDR2 SMNVEV (reference sequence). V gave up 5 bases and J gave up 3 bases; unmatched junction bases: 4. This CDR3 reads CASSVDRGTDTQYF. CDR3 in DNA: TGTGCCAGCAGTGTCGACAGGGGTACAGATACGCAGTATTTT.

This clonotype was found many times. The V gene is TRBV20-1, the J gene TRBJ1-1; D is possibly TRBD1 (5 bases). Germline V CDR1 and CDR2: DFQATT, SNEGSKA (reference sequence). The CDR3 totals 13 residues. V was cut by 8 bases and J by 3 bases, with 16 bases left in between. CDR3 sequence: CSTDGTLDTEAFF. CDR3 coding DNA: TGCAGTACAGACGGGACCCTAGACACTGAAGCTTTCTTT.

This clonotype was observed a few times. The V call is TRBV29-1, the J call TRBJ2-1; the match to TRBD2 covers 12 bases. There are 14 residues in the CDR3. Germline lookup yields CDR1 SQVTM and CDR2 ANQGSEA. Losses at the gene ends were 6 bases for V and 10 bases for J; bases not matched to a gene: 10. The CDR3 is CSVRGVTSGSEQFF. In DNA form, the CDR3 reads TGCAGCGTGAGGGGGGTGACTAGCGGGAGCGAGCAGTTCTTC.

On this clonotype: It may be a read error: a sequence one base away is much more abundant. The V gene is TRBV7-2, the J gene TRBJ2-3; D possibly corresponds to TRBD2 (6 bases). The J call may be in error: the DNA end matches TRBJ2-5 better. The germline V gene has CDR1 SGHTA and CDR2 FQGNSA. The CDR3 has 18 residues. The CDR3, as DNA: TGTGCCGGCAGCTCCCAATGGGGGAGGCTTTTCACTCACCCGACCCAGTACTTC. Its protein product is CAGSSQWGRLFTHPTQYF.

This clonotype was seen repeatedly, ten times or more. The rearrangement uses TRBV3-1 and TRBJ1-2; TRBD1 is a possible D gene (5 bases). The CDR3 has 11 amino acids. CDR1 and CDR2 (germline): LGHDT, YNNKEL (reference sequence). Trimming removed 5 bases at V and 5 bases at J, with 6 bases between. CDR3: CASSTGYGYTF. DNA for the CDR3: TGTGCCAGCAGCACAGGTTATGGCTACACCTTC.

CDR3 sequence (DNA): TGTGCCAGCAGTAACCAACAGGGACCAGATACGCAGTATTTT. Its translation is CASSNQQGPDTQYF. The V call is TRBV6-2 or TRBV6-3, the J call TRBJ2-3; TRBD1 is a possible D gene (6 bases). Germline assignment: CDR1 MNHEY and CDR2 SVGEGT. This CDR3 comprises 14 residues. V was clipped by 5 bases and J by 4 bases, with 13 bases between them.

Worth noting for this clonotype: A read error may explain this, as a much larger clone is one base away. This chain joins TRBV11-1 and TRBJ2-7; the D gene could be TRBD1 or TRBD2 (5 bases each). Germline V gives CDR1 SGHAT, CDR2 FQDESV (reference sequence). The CDR3 consists of 13 residues. The CDR3 sequence: CACSLTTGYEQYF. Here the CDR3 DNA reads TGTGCCTGCAGCCTGACTACAGGATACGAGCAGTACTTC.